This section outlines one T cell receptor beta chain sequence together with its context. Its antigen is currently unknown. TCRdb reanalysed the 5' RACE reads using MiXCR and keeps one entry per CDR3 protein. This sample has around 130,000 distinct CDR3 sequences, with roughly 15% found just once. In germline, CDR1 is DFQATT, CDR2 SNEGSKA (reference sequence). V shed 6 bases, J shed 3 bases, and the junction held 4 bases outside the gene matches. This CDR3 is 12 amino acids long. This entry is derived from a study of T-cell memory formation after mild COVID-19. Study-level findings and limits: There were some responding clones in pre-infection memory, which suggested that cross-reactive memory had joined. Largely, contracting CD4+ clones fell within CM and EM, and contracting CD8+ clones within EMRA.

The sample consisted of PBMCs or a T cell subset sorted from them (not recorded which). The TCR originated in an adult woman who had mild COVID-19 (a few samples of this study predate the infection). Cell type and time point are not known. The chain employs TRBV20-1 and TRBJ2-7, with 8 bases identical to TRBD1. The CDR3 loop is CSAAGGLYEQYF. For the CDR3, the DNA is TGCAGTGCCGCAGGGGGCCTCTACGAGCAGTACTTC.